Given below is one T cell receptor beta chain in context. Antigen unknown. V lost 1 base and J 1 base, leaving 13 bases between the germline ends. Germline V CDR1 and CDR2: LNHNV, YYDKDF (reference sequence). This CDR3 spans 16 amino acids. Method: immunoSEQ multiplex PCR; TCRdb's copy keeps in-frame clones and lacks some. The sample yields about 46,000 clones, around 90% seen once. These data originate in a study of OX40 agonist ivuxolimab in advanced cancers. Broader study findings: In the 0.1-3.0 mg/kg groups, partial responders showed among the lowest expansion.

The chain couples TRBV15 to TRBJ1-1; D is unresolved. The starting material was CD4+ or CD8+ T cells sorted from blood, obtained in a trial of the OX40 agonist ivuxolimab. The source of this sequence is an adult with an advanced solid tumor such as melanoma, head and neck, liver or kidney cancer. The CDR3 DNA is TGTGCCACCAGCAGAGTCCCCGCGGACGGGAACACTGAAGCTTTCTTT. It translates to CATSRVPADGNTEAFF.